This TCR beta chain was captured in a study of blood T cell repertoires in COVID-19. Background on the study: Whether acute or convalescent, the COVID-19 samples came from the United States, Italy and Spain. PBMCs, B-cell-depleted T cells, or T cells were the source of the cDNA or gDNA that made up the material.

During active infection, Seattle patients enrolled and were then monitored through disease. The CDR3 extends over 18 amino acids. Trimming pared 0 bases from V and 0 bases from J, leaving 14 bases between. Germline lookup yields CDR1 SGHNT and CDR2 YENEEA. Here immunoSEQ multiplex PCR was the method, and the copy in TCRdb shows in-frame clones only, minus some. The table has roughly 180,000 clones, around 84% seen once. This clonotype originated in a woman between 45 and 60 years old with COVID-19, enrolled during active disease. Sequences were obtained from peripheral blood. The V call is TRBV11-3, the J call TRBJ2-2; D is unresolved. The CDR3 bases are TGTGCCAGCAGCTTAGATTTGCGAACAGAGCCGAACACCGGGGAGCTGTTTTTT. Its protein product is CASSLDLRTEPNTGELFF.